Listed below are T cell receptor beta chains from one sample, sequenced in a study of CD8 T cells in ankylosing spondylitis. TCRdb fed the 5' RACE reads into MiXCR, producing one record per CDR3 protein. Seen here are approximately 500,000 distinct CDR3 sequences, 12% observed once, and the top ten hold around 7%. The sequenced material came from blood, either unsorted or a sorted T cell fraction (not recorded which). The receptor set was obtained from a male donor with ankylosing spondylitis. Each CDR3 is given with its conserved first and last residue. D genes are given only for firm matches. Clone size is not always given. Where it is, it says once, few, many or a class for expanded clones.

abundance	v_gene	d_gene	j_gene	CDR3aa	CDR3nt
-	TRBV18	TRBD1	TRBJ1-2	CASSYDRDDGYTF	TGTGCCAGCTCATACGACAGGGACGATGGCTACACCTTC
-	TRBV12-3/TRBV12-4	TRBD1	TRBJ2-1	CASSLTGQSSYNEQFF	TGTGCCAGCAGTTTAACGGGACAGAGCTCCTACAATGAGCAGTTCTTC
many	TRBV11-2	TRBD2	TRBJ2-1	CASSLEQREFDEQFF	TGTGCCAGCAGCTTAGAACAGCGGGAGTTCGATGAGCAGTTCTTC
few	TRBV14	-	TRBJ2-7	CASSQAGKSSYEQYF	TGTGCCAGCAGCCAAGCGGGGAAAAGCTCCTACGAGCAGTACTTC
few	TRBV20-1	-	TRBJ1-2	CSARDVGMDGYTF	TGCAGTGCTAGAGATGTAGGAATGGATGGCTACACCTTC
-	TRBV24-1	TRBD2	TRBJ2-5	CATSGKPGTSGRKGETQYF	TGTGCCACCAGTGGTAAACCCGGGACTAGCGGGAGGAAGGGAGAGACCCAGTACTTC
-	TRBV28	-	TRBJ1-4	CASRVRQEGEKLFF	TGTGCCAGCAGAGTCCGGCAGGAGGGTGAAAAACTGTTTTTT
many	TRBV5-1	-	TRBJ2-3	CASSLDYTDTQYF	TGCGCCAGCAGCTTGGACTACACAGATACGCAGTATTTT
-	TRBV29-1	-	TRBJ2-1	CSASANNEQFF	TGCAGCGCCTCCGCGAACAATGAGCAGTTCTTC
few	TRBV19	TRBD1	TRBJ1-1	CASRRDRESTEAFF	TGTGCCAGTAGGAGGGACAGGGAGTCCACTGAAGCTTTCTTT
-	TRBV5-4	-	TRBJ2-3	CASSLGGRGRTDTQYF	TGTGCCAGCAGCTTGGGTGGGAGAGGGCGCACAGATACGCAGTATTTT
few	TRBV15	-	TRBJ2-7	CATSWGGSYEQYF	TGTGCCACCAGCTGGGGAGGATCCTACGAGCAGTACTTC
-	TRBV28	-	TRBJ2-1	CASSTGARGYWDEQFF	TGTGCCAGCTCAACGGGAGCTCGCGGGTACTGGGATGAGCAGTTCTTC
-	TRBV4-1	-	TRBJ2-3	CASSQDQAENGDTQYF	TGCGCCAGCAGCCAAGATCAGGCGGAAAATGGAGATACGCAGTATTTT
-	TRBV27	-	TRBJ2-7	CASSPRATTRHEQYF	TGTGCCAGCAGTCCCCGGGCTACCACCCGACACGAGCAGTACTTC